Following are 29 T cell receptor beta chains from one sample sequenced in a study of chemoradiotherapy in HPV16-positive cancers. Assay used: immunoSEQ multiplex PCR; TCRdb lists only in-frame clones, some missing. Of more than 2,500 clones listed, about 74% were seen once; the top ten hold roughly 12%. Collection of the sample occurred from a patient who underwent chemoradiotherapy. The receptors were gathered from a human donor with HPV-associated anogenital cancer.

The rearrangement links TRBV5-5 to TRBJ1-5; the D is unclear. CDR1 is SGHKS and CDR2 is YYEKEE in the germline V gene (reference sequence). The CDR3 runs 16 residues. V was shortened by 0 bases and J by 0 bases, with 10 bases between the two germline ends. CDR3 sequence reads: CASSLGLEYSNQPQHF. The CDR3 DNA follows: TGTGCCAGCAGCTTGGGATTGGAGTATAGCAATCAGCCCCAGCATTTT.

This sequence joins TRBV14 and TRBJ1-1; 8 nucleotides match TRBD1. The CDR3 is 15 residues long. From germline, CDR1 is SGHDN and CDR2 FVKESK. J lost 5 bases, V lost 0 bases, and 5 bases had no gene match. The CDR3 bases are TGTGCCAGCAGCCAAGATCAGGGGGCGCGTACTGAAGCTTTCTTT. Amino acid sequence: CASSQDQGARTEAFF.

J is TRBJ1-1 and V is TRBV7-2, with 9 positions matching TRBD1. The CDR3 consists of 14 residues. Germline lookup yields CDR1 SGHTA and CDR2 FQGNSA. V was clipped by 5 bases and J by 5 bases; unmatched bases: 6. Written as DNA, the CDR3 is TGTGCCAGCAGCCCACAGGGGGCGCGAACTGAAGCTTTCTTT. This encodes CASSPQGARTEAFF.

This clone turned up a few times. This chain joins TRBV28 and TRBJ1-2; the D is unclear. Germline CDR1 and CDR2: MDHEN and SYDVKM. V lost 5 bases and J lost 4, with 5 bases in between. There are 11 residues in the CDR3. The CDR3 sequence: CASSRSYGYTF. CDR3 DNA: TGTGCCAGCAGTCGCAGCTATGGCTACACCTTC.

This chain joins TRBV20-1 and TRBJ2-3, with D maybe TRBD2 (7 bases). This CDR3 has 11 residues. CDR1 is DFQATT, CDR2 SNEGSKA, per germline (reference sequence). The CDR3 sequence is CSPRGGYTQYF. Here the CDR3 DNA reads TGCAGCCCAAGGGGGGGGTATACGCAGTATTTT.

V gene TRBV5-3 combines with J gene TRBJ2-1, with 10 bases matching TRBD2. TRBV5-3 is assigned to the ORF class and has an uncertain function. Trimming cost V 5 bases and J 7 bases; bases outside gene matches: 6. The CDR3 contains 14 residues. CDR3 bases: TGTGCCAGAAGGTTAGCGGGAGGACGGAATGAGCAGTTCTTC. Residues: CARRLAGGRNEQFF.

The rearrangement joins TRBV19 to TRBJ1-2; weak D call: TRBD1 (5 bases). Trimming removed 2 bases at V and 4 bases at J, with 17 bases between. The CDR3 is 16 amino acids. Germline values: CDR1 LNHDA, CDR2 SQIVND (reference sequence). CDR3 sequence: CASSITGALRGYGYTF. In DNA form, the CDR3 reads TGTGCCAGTAGTATAACGGGCGCTCTTAGGGGCTATGGCTACACCTTC.

In the case of this clone: Germline and junction disagree at one end, which may indicate a read error. The chain combines TRBV14 with TRBJ1-1, with TRBD1 matching over 11 bases. This CDR3 is 14 amino acids long. Germline V gene sequence: CDR1 SGHDN, CDR2 FVKESK. This chain's CDR3 is CASSQRRDRGNLRF. CDR3 coding DNA: TGTGCCAGCAGCCAACGCCGGGACAGGGGGAACCTCAGATTT.

This clone is large by share. This chain connects TRBV30 to TRBJ1-1; D is uncertain. The CDR3 totals 11 residues. V was pared by 2 bases and J by 3 bases, with 4 bases between. The germline V gene has CDR1 GTSNPN and CDR2 SVGIG (reference sequence). CDR3 in DNA: TGTGCCTGGAGTTACGACACTGAAGCTTTCTTT. It encodes CAWSYDTEAFF.

This clone has only a few counts. The chain employs TRBV5-4 and TRBJ1-2; 10 bases line up with TRBD1. Germline V gives CDR1 SGHNT, CDR2 YYREEE (reference sequence). This CDR3 contains 15 residues. After removal of 2 bases from V and 3 bases from J, the junction contained 4 bases not matched to a gene. In nucleotides, the CDR3 is TGTGCCAGCAGCTTCTCCGGGACAGGGGACTATGGCTACACCTTC. Translating it yields CASSFSGTGDYGYTF.

This clone was picked up a small number of times. The chain carries TRBV11-2 and TRBJ1-5; D perhaps matches TRBD1 (5 bases). The CDR3 contains 17 residues. Trimming took 4 bases from V and 3 from J, leaving 19 bases between them. The germline CDR1 and CDR2 sequences are SGHAT and FQNNGV. The CDR3 region is CASSSYRLPGPNQPQHF. CDR3 sequence (DNA): TGTGCCAGCAGCTCTTATAGACTCCCGGGGCCCAATCAGCCCCAGCATTTT.

V usage is TRBV6-1 and J usage is TRBJ2-2, with D perhaps matching TRBD1 or TRBD2 (5 bases each). The germline gives CDR1 MNHNS, CDR2 SASEGT. CDR3 length equals 15 residues. V was trimmed by 7 bases and J by 2 bases, leaving 14 bases between them. Here the CDR3 DNA reads TGTGCCAGCATCCCCGGGACGCTCAACACCGGGGAGCTGTTTTTT. Residues: CASIPGTLNTGELFF.

J is TRBJ2-3 and V is TRBV6-5; TRBD2 agrees at 7 bases. V was pared by 7 bases and J by 2 bases, with 9 bases of the junction left unmatched. The CDR3 sequence is 15 residues long. Germline lookup yields CDR1 MNHEY and CDR2 SVGAGI. The CDR3 region is CASKYRGSHTDTQYF. The CDR3 DNA sequence: TGTGCCAGCAAGTATCGCGGGAGTCACACAGATACGCAGTATTTT.

The genes are TRBV12-5 and TRBJ2-7; 11 bases are a match to TRBD1. Germline CDR1 LGHNT, CDR2 FRNRAP. CDR3 length: 18 residues. V lost 5 bases and J lost 0; bases outside the gene matches: 12. The CDR3 loop reads CASGQGTGGFMSSYEQYF. The DNA of the CDR3 is TGTGCTAGTGGTCAAGGGACAGGGGGTTTTATGAGCTCCTACGAGCAGTACTTC.

This clone is a singleton in its sample. The chain uses TRBV28 and TRBJ1-1; D not certain. The CDR3 sequence is 14 residues long. Per the germline V gene, CDR1 is MDHEN and CDR2 is SYDVKM. The V gene lost 3 bases and the J gene lost 8 bases, with 16 bases spanning the gap. CDR3 residues: CASSLDSTESEAFF. The DNA of the CDR3 is TGTGCCAGCAGTTTGGACTCCACAGAGAGCGAAGCTTTCTTT.

This chain connects TRBV7-8 to TRBJ1-1; possibly TRBD1 for D (6 bases). Germline V gives CDR1 SGHVS, CDR2 FQNEAQ. This CDR3 comprises 14 residues. V was trimmed by 0 bases and J by 2 bases, leaving 7 bases between them. The CDR3 DNA reads as TGTGCCAGCAGCTTAGCAGGGGGAAACACTGAAGCTTTCTTT. Its protein is CASSLAGGNTEAFF. Drawing the rest from reference TRBV7-8 and TRBJ1-1, the complete variable domain is GAGVSQSPRYKVAKRGQDVALRCDPISGHVSLFWYQQALGQGPEFLTYFQNEAQLDKSGLPSDRFFAERPEGSVSTLKIQRTQQEDSAVYLCASSLAGGNTEAFFGQGTRLTVV.

By proportion, this clone is hyperexpanded. The rearrangement uses TRBV6-5 and TRBJ2-1; 8 bases are a match to TRBD2. V lost 6 bases, J lost 7 bases, and 11 bases stayed unmatched. Germline CDR1 reads MNHEY; CDR2 reads SVGAGI. There are 15 residues in the CDR3. The DNA of the CDR3 is TGTGCCAGCAGGCCTACTAGCGGACTAGCTAATGAGCAGTTCTTC. Translation: CASRPTSGLANEQFF.

The chain is built from TRBV7-2 and TRBJ2-2, with D unresolved. This CDR3 contains 12 residues. Trimming took 1 base from V and 7 from J, leaving 4 bases between them. The germline gives CDR1 SGHTA, CDR2 FQGNSA. The CDR3 DNA follows: TGTGCCAGCAGCTTAGAAGTCGGGGAGCTGTTTTTT. This encodes CASSLEVGELFF.

The chain uses TRBV4-3 and TRBJ2-1, with TRBD2 matching over 8 bases. The length of the CDR3 is 16 residues. Germline V CDR1 and CDR2: LGHNA, YSLEER. V lost 2 bases, J lost 2 bases, and 5 bases stayed unmatched. CDR3 sequence reads: CASSQRTSGTYNEQFF. In DNA, the CDR3 is TGCGCCAGCAGCCAACGTACTAGCGGAACCTACAATGAGCAGTTCTTC.

This chain uses TRBV27 with TRBJ2-1; D possibly matches TRBD1 or TRBD2 (5 bases each). This CDR3 has 13 amino acids. Deletions cut 2 bases from V and 7 bases from J, with 9 bases between. The germline gives CDR1 MNHEY, CDR2 SMNVEV (reference sequence). CDR3 region: CASSLIWGNEQFF. The CDR3 DNA is TGTGCCAGCAGTTTAATTTGGGGGAATGAGCAGTTCTTC.

The chain joins TRBV19 to TRBJ1-5, with 9 bases that match TRBD1. This CDR3 is built from 13 residues. V shed 10 bases and J 7 bases; nucleotides not matched to a gene: 8. The germline gives CDR1 LNHDA, CDR2 SQIVND (reference sequence). CDR3 sequence (DNA): TGTGCCACCGCGGACAGGGGAGGCCAGCCCCAGCATTTT. It yields the protein CATADRGGQPQHF.

The V and J genes are TRBV19 and TRBJ1-2, with a possible D match to TRBD1 (5 bases). Germline V gene data show CDR1 as LNHDA and CDR2 as SQIVND (reference sequence). This CDR3 comprises 13 residues. V lost 8 bases to trimming and J lost 4 bases, with 14 bases between them. CDR3 nucleotide sequence: TGTGCCAGTGGCGACAGCTTCTTCTATGGCTACACCTTC. Translating it yields CASGDSFFYGYTF.

The chain combines TRBV5-1 with TRBJ1-2; 10 positions match TRBD1. Losses at the gene ends were 8 bases for V and 2 bases for J; bases not matched to a gene: 3. Germline CDR1 reads SGHRS; CDR2 reads YFSETQ. The CDR3 sequence is 13 residues long. CDR3 coding DNA: TGCGCCAGTTCGGGACAGGGGAACTATGGCTACACCTTC. Translated, it gives CASSGQGNYGYTF.

This clone appeared a single time. This sequence joins TRBV19 and TRBJ1-5; D remains ambiguous. Germline V gene sequence: CDR1 LNHDA, CDR2 SQIVND (reference sequence). The CDR3 extends over 15 amino acids. The V end was cut by 6 bases, the J end by 1 base, with 13 bases between. For the CDR3, the DNA is TGTGCCAGTAGCCCCTATGGACTCAGCAATCAGCCCCAGCATTTT. This translates into CASSPYGLSNQPQHF.

Of note for this clone: This same CDR3 is encoded by further DNA sequences in the sample. The chain joins TRBV19 to TRBJ1-5; the D gene is possibly TRBD1 (6 bases). Germline assignment: CDR1 LNHDA and CDR2 SQIVND (reference sequence). Trimming removed 0 bases at V and 0 bases at J, with 15 bases between. This CDR3 has 18 residues. CDR3 coding DNA: TGTGCCAGTAGTATAGAAGGGGGAGTTAGGTATAGCAATCAGCCCCAGCATTTT. Its translation is CASSIEGGVRYSNQPQHF.

The chain joins TRBV5-6 to TRBJ2-5; D not resolved. CDR1 is SGHDT and CDR2 is YYEEEE in the germline V gene. V was shortened by 3 bases and J by 5 bases, with 11 bases between the two germline ends. The CDR3 is made up of 13 amino acids. The CDR3 DNA is TGTGCCAGCAGCTCGGGCCCTTCGGAGACCCAGTACTTC. Translated, it gives CASSSGPSETQYF.

This clone has only a few counts. This rearrangement joins TRBV28 to TRBJ1-4, with D possibly being TRBD1 (5 bases). The V end was cut by 4 bases, the J end by 4 bases, with 13 bases between. CDR1 and CDR2 (germline): MDHEN, SYDVKM. The CDR3 loop spans 15 amino acids. The CDR3 region has the DNA TGTGCCAGCAGTTCCCTGGGGGTAGATAATGAAAAACTGTTTTTT. Encoded protein: CASSSLGVDNEKLFF.

This clone showed up just once. This chain uses TRBV9 with TRBJ2-3, with TRBD2 identical over 7 bases. The CDR3 contains 15 residues. The ends lost 4 bases at V and 1 base at J; junction bases unmatched: 6. Germline CDR1 and CDR2: SGDLS and YYNGEE. The CDR3 DNA reads as TGTGCCAGCAGCCCTGGCGGGAGTGGCACAGATACGCAGTATTTT. Residues: CASSPGGSGTDTQYF.

This clone has only one observation. The rearrangement links TRBV11-2 to TRBJ2-1, with 9 bases matching TRBD2. V gave up 5 bases and J gave up 2 bases; unmatched junction bases: 7. CDR1 and CDR2 (germline): SGHAT, FQNNGV. The CDR3 length is 16 residues. The CDR3 region has the DNA TGTGCCAGCAGCCCTAGCGGGGCGCAAGCCTACAATGAGCAGTTCTTC. Protein sequence: CASSPSGAQAYNEQFF. Supplemented by reference TRBV11-2 and TRBJ2-1, the full variable domain reads EAGVAQSPRYKIIEKRQSVAFWCNPISGHATLYWYQQILGQGPKLLIQFQNNGVVDDSQLPKDRFSAERLKGVDSTLKIQPAKLEDSAVYLCASSPSGAQAYNEQFFGPGTRLTVL.